One sample yielded the 30 T cell receptor beta chains listed below, sequenced in a study of T-cell reconstitution after alpha-beta-depleted transplantation in children. Researchers prepared the TCRbeta library using unique molecular identifiers, the study reports. Each CDR3 protein gets one entry after TCRdb re-called the PCR reads with MiXCR. The sample has some 6,000 distinct CDR3 sequences; under 15% are singletons. The sequences come from PBMCs, collected before TCRalphabeta/CD19-depleted stem cell transplant. The origin of the receptors is a boy under 18 with acute lymphoblastic leukemia, due to receive a stem cell transplant.

To note about this clonotype: Compared with germline, one end of the junction differs, possibly owing to a read error. The chain uses TRBV12-3 or TRBV12-4 and TRBJ1-5; a possible D gene is TRBD1 (5 bases). CDR3 length: 15 amino acids. The CDR3 loop reads CTSTSRTGRDQPQHF. The CDR3 DNA is TGTACCAGCACTTCCCGAACAGGAAGGGATCAGCCCCAGCATTTT.

Within the sample, this clonotype is medium-sized. The CDR3 loop reads CSARDPRTGFFEQYF. CDR3 DNA sequence: TGCAGTGCTAGAGATCCCAGGACAGGGTTTTTCGAGCAGTACTTC. The chain carries TRBV20-1 and TRBJ2-7; 8 bases are shared with TRBD1. Trimming took 0 bases from V and 6 from J; bases not matched to a gene: 10. Germline V gene sequence: CDR1 DFQATT, CDR2 SNEGSKA (reference sequence). This CDR3 spans 15 amino acids.

This clonotype is labeled as medium-sized. This sequence joins TRBV7-6 and TRBJ2-7; 10 bases are a match to TRBD1. Germline V CDR1 and CDR2: SGHVS, FNYEAQ. V was pared by 5 bases and J by 4 bases, with 5 bases of the junction left unmatched. The CDR3 length is 14 residues. CDR3 loop: CASSPVDRGYEQYF. The CDR3 DNA sequence: TGTGCCAGCAGCCCCGTGGACAGGGGGTACGAGCAGTACTTC.

By share, this clonotype ranks as medium-sized. This chain connects TRBV4-3 to TRBJ2-7, with 10 nucleotides matching TRBD2. V shed 4 bases and J 2 bases; nucleotides not matched to a gene: 8. The CDR3 runs 16 residues. CDR1 is LGHNA, CDR2 YSLEER, per germline. CDR3 in DNA: TGCGCCAGCAGCCGCCGGACAGCGGGGGGGCCCTACGAGCAGTACTTC. Protein product: CASSRRTAGGPYEQYF.

Within the sample, this clonotype is medium-sized. The chain recombines TRBV12-3 or TRBV12-4 with TRBJ1-1; D not certain. V dropped 6 bases and J dropped 1 base, with 6 bases sitting between them. The CDR3 has 12 amino acids. DNA for the CDR3: TGTGCCAGCAGGCCCGGGAACACTGAAGCTTTCTTT. This translates into CASRPGNTEAFF.

Relative to its sample, this clonotype is medium-sized (0.01 to 0.1%). J is TRBJ2-3 and V is TRBV5-1; 8 positions match TRBD1. The J segment lost 2 bases and the V segment lost 4 bases, leaving 12 bases of the junction unmatched. The CDR3 covers 17 residues. The germline gives CDR1 SGHRS, CDR2 YFSETQ. This chain's CDR3 is CASSPGQGRSSTDTQYF. In nucleotides, the CDR3 is TGCGCCAGCAGCCCAGGACAGGGTCGGTCCTCCACAGATACGCAGTATTTT.

This clonotype is categorized as medium-sized (0.01 to 0.1%). The gene calls are TRBV12-3 or TRBV12-4 and TRBJ2-2; no definite D call. With 5 bases removed from V and 13 bases from J, the gap between germline ends came to 11 bases. The CDR3 runs 11 residues. In nucleotides, the CDR3 is TGTGCCAGCAGTATCGCCAGTGGGCTGTTTTTT. The encoded protein is CASSIASGLFF.

By share, this clonotype ranks as medium-sized. The rearrangement uses TRBV29-1 and TRBJ2-7; TRBD1 agrees at 7 bases. This CDR3 region has 12 residues. Germline lookup yields CDR1 SQVTM and CDR2 ANQGSEA. Unmatched junction bases numbered 4, after V lost 6 bases and J lost 2 bases. The CDR3 sequence: CSVKGQTYEQYF. The DNA of the CDR3 is TGCAGCGTCAAGGGACAGACCTACGAGCAGTACTTC.

By share, this clonotype counts as medium-sized (0.01 to 0.1%). The genes are TRBV10-2 and TRBJ2-7, with no clear D. The CDR3 loop spans 13 amino acids. Per the germline V gene, CDR1 is WSHSY and CDR2 is SAAADI. The V and J ends lost 8 bases and 3 bases respectively, with 14 bases between them. The chain's CDR3 is CASGPGSYYEQYF. The CDR3 region has the DNA TGCGCCAGCGGCCCCGGGTCCTACTACGAGCAGTACTTC.

This clonotype is medium-sized within its sample. This sequence joins TRBV7-7 and TRBJ2-1; the D gene is possibly TRBD1 (5 bases). The CDR3 totals 15 residues. Germline values: CDR1 SSHAT, CDR2 FNYEAQ (reference sequence). Trimming left V 5 bases short and J 9 bases short, with 20 bases between. The CDR3 region has the DNA TGTGCCAGCAGCCCCCCGTTAGGGGCGGTAACTGAGCAGTTCTTC. As protein: CASSPPLGAVTEQFF. The entire variable domain, with the rest obtained from reference TRBV7-7 and TRBJ2-1, is as follows: GAGVSQSPRYKVTKRGQDVTLRCDPISSHATLYWYQQALGQGPEFLTYFNYEAQPDKSGLPSDRFSAERPEGSISTLTIQRTEQRDSAMYRCASSPPLGAVTEQFFGPGTRLTVL.

This clonotype is deemed medium-sized. V gene TRBV10-3 combines with J gene TRBJ2-2, with D perhaps given as TRBD1 or TRBD2 (5 bases each). The V gene lost 0 bases and the J gene lost 6 bases, with 11 bases spanning the gap. This CDR3 contains 15 residues. Germline CDR1 is ENHRY and CDR2 is SYGVKD. The CDR3 here is CAISESQGPAGELFF. CDR3 nucleotides: TGTGCCATCAGTGAGTCGCAGGGACCAGCCGGGGAGCTGTTTTTT.

This clonotype is medium-sized. The chain has TRBV5-1 and TRBJ1-1, with D perhaps TRBD1 (5 bases). The CDR3 extends over 13 amino acids. Trimming pared 4 bases from V and 1 base from J, leaving 8 bases between. In germline, CDR1 is SGHRS, CDR2 YFSETQ. The DNA of the CDR3 is TGCGCCAGCAGCACCGGGGGGAACACTGAAGCTTTCTTT. This encodes CASSTGGNTEAFF.

By its share, this clonotype is medium-sized. The chain has TRBV5-5 and TRBJ1-1; D is possibly TRBD1 (6 bases). CDR3 length: 16 amino acids. The V end lost 0 bases, the J end lost 6 bases, and 18 bases lay between the germline ends. CDR1 and CDR2 (germline): SGHKS, YYEKEE (reference sequence). The CDR3 protein is CASSLVYAAGAPEAFF. The CDR3 DNA reads as TGTGCCAGCAGCTTGGTTTATGCAGCGGGGGCCCCTGAAGCTTTCTTT. Combining the CDR3 with reference TRBV5-5 and TRBJ1-1 gives the whole variable domain DAGVTQSPTHLIKTRGQQVTLRCSPISGHKSVSWYQQVLGQGPQFIFQYYEKEERGRGNFPDRFSARQFPNYSSELNVNALLLGDSALYLCASSLVYAAGAPEAFFGQGTRLTVV.

This clonotype is deemed medium-sized (0.01 to 0.1%). One end of the junction fails to match germline, which may point to a read error. This chain links TRBV27 with TRBJ1-3, with TRBD1 matching over 8 bases. The CDR3 has 16 amino acids. Germline CDR1 MNHEY, CDR2 SMNVEV (reference sequence). CDR3 DNA sequence: TGTGCCAGCAGTTTAGCAGGGGGCGCGGCTGGAAACACTATATATTTT. Its protein product is CASSLAGGAAGNTIYF.

The V and J genes are TRBV11-1 and TRBJ2-2, with D perhaps TRBD2 (5 bases). The V end lost 2 bases, the J end lost 0 bases, and 13 bases lay between the germline ends. This CDR3 contains 17 residues. CDR1 is SGHAT, CDR2 FQDESV, per germline (reference sequence). The CDR3 region is CASSLRRGLTNTGELFF. For the CDR3, the DNA is TGTGCCAGCAGCTTACGGCGCGGACTTACGAACACCGGGGAGCTGTTTTTT.

This clonotype is medium-sized (0.01 to 0.1%) within its sample. The chain couples TRBV7-9 to TRBJ1-4, with D tentatively TRBD1 (5 bases). V lost 5 bases and J 8 bases, leaving 15 bases between the germline ends. The CDR3 sequence is 14 residues long. Looked up from germline, CDR1 is SEHNR and CDR2 is FQNEAQ (reference sequence). The CDR3 nucleotides read TGTGCCAGCAGCCCAGGGAACATTCGGGAAAAACTGTTTTTT. Translating gives CASSPGNIREKLFF.

Judged by abundance, this clonotype is medium-sized. The rearrangement uses TRBV20-1 and TRBJ1-5, with TRBD1 identical over 7 bases. The ends lost 5 bases at V and 4 bases at J; junction bases unmatched: 8. The germline V gene has CDR1 DFQATT and CDR2 SNEGSKA (reference sequence). The CDR3 is made up of 14 amino acids. DNA of the CDR3: TGCAGTGCTCCCCCGGACAGGAGGAATCAGCCCCAGCATTTT. Protein product: CSAPPDRRNQPQHF.

By share, this clonotype counts as medium-sized. CDR3 loop: CASTLFGLNTGELFF. The CDR3 coding sequence is TGCGCCAGCACCCTTTTCGGCTTAAACACCGGGGAGCTGTTTTTT. The chain joins TRBV5-1 to TRBJ2-2; D gene unclear. This CDR3 region has 15 residues. Trimming removed 6 bases at V and 2 bases at J, with 14 bases between. Germline CDR1 and CDR2: SGHRS and YFSETQ.

By its share, this clonotype is medium-sized. The chain combines TRBV6-2 or TRBV6-3 with TRBJ2-2; 8 nucleotides agree with TRBD2. J lost 4 bases, V lost 6 bases, and 7 bases had no gene match. This CDR3 contains 15 residues. Looked up from germline, CDR1 is MNHEY and CDR2 is SVGEGT. CDR3 nucleotides: TGTGCCAGCAGACAGTGGACTAGCACCACCGGGGAGCTGTTTTTT. Translating gives CASRQWTSTTGELFF.

This clonotype was seen at least ten times. The chain employs TRBV30 and TRBJ1-2; D may be TRBD1 (5 bases). The CDR3 runs 13 residues. Germline V lookup: CDR1 GTSNPN, CDR2 SVGIG (reference sequence). Deletions cut 0 bases from V and 7 bases from J, with 12 bases between. CDR3 protein: CAWSVGWGRGYTF. The DNA of the CDR3 is TGTGCCTGGAGTGTAGGGTGGGGCCGTGGCTACACCTTC.

This chain uses TRBV5-6 with TRBJ2-1; 12 bases align to TRBD2. Unmatched junction bases numbered 15, after V lost 8 bases and J lost 9 bases. The CDR3 totals 16 residues. CDR1 is SGHDT, CDR2 YYEEEE, per germline. The CDR3 reads CARGLGLAGGPGEQFF. In DNA, the CDR3 is TGTGCCAGGGGCTTGGGGCTAGCGGGAGGGCCGGGTGAGCAGTTCTTC.

A few counts support this clonotype. V is TRBV19 and J is TRBJ2-2; no clear D. Germline CDR1 and CDR2: LNHDA and SQIVND (reference sequence). This CDR3 has 14 amino acids. Between the trimmed V and J ends, which lost 2 bases and 1 base, there was a span of 5 bases. The DNA of the CDR3 is TGTGCCAGTAGTATAAGTCAGAACACCGGGGAGCTGTTTTTT. This gives the protein CASSISQNTGELFF.

This clonotype was found a few times. V usage is TRBV12-3 or TRBV12-4 and J usage is TRBJ2-1; 8 bases line up with TRBD2. This CDR3 spans 15 amino acids. V shed 3 bases and J 7 bases; nucleotides not matched to a gene: 8. The CDR3 sequence: CASSLSGGGLNEQFF. Here the CDR3 DNA reads TGTGCCAGCAGTTTGTCGGGGGGGGGGCTTAATGAGCAGTTCTTC.

This clonotype ranks as medium-sized (0.01 to 0.1%). This sequence joins TRBV11-2 and TRBJ1-2; perhaps TRBD1 as D (5 bases). The CDR3 contains 18 residues. The V and J ends lost 0 bases and 3 bases respectively, with 20 bases between them. Germline V gene sequence: CDR1 SGHAT, CDR2 FQNNGV. This chain's CDR3 is CASSLEPGGNKLDYGYTF. CDR3 DNA: TGTGCCAGCAGCTTAGAGCCTGGGGGAAACAAGCTGGACTATGGCTACACCTTC.

Judged by abundance, this clonotype is medium-sized. This sequence joins TRBV7-8 and TRBJ2-1; D is possibly TRBD2 (6 bases). The CDR3 contains 17 residues. Germline CDR1 SGHVS, CDR2 FQNEAQ. V lost 1 base and J 0 bases, leaving 13 bases between the germline ends. The CDR3 reads CASSLVGRGGSYNEQFF. CDR3 in DNA: TGTGCCAGCAGCTTAGTGGGAAGGGGAGGCTCCTACAATGAGCAGTTCTTC.

Within the sample, this clonotype is medium-sized. V usage is TRBV14 and J usage is TRBJ2-7; D possibly uses TRBD1 or TRBD2 (5 bases each). V was trimmed by 1 base and J by 3 bases, leaving 10 bases between them. The CDR3 has 14 amino acids. Germline CDR1 is SGHDN and CDR2 is FVKESK. The CDR3 protein is CASSQGGWFYEQYF. CDR3 sequence (DNA): TGTGCCAGCAGCCAAGGGGGGTGGTTCTACGAGCAGTACTTC.

Ten or more counts support this clonotype. The genes are TRBV6-1 and TRBJ1-2, with a tentative D call TRBD1 (6 bases). V was clipped by 1 base and J by 8 bases, with 14 bases between them. This CDR3 region has 14 residues. Germline V gene data show CDR1 as MNHNS and CDR2 as SASEGT. CDR3 in DNA: TGTGCCAGCAGTGAAGGGTTGGGGGGCCTAGGCTACACCTTC. Its protein product is CASSEGLGGLGYTF.

By frequency in the sample, this clonotype is medium-sized. The J gene is TRBJ2-1, the V gene TRBV5-1; TRBD2 matches 7 bases. The CDR3 has 13 residues. Germline assignment: CDR1 SGHRS and CDR2 YFSETQ. V shed 3 bases, J shed 8 bases, and the junction held 5 bases outside the gene matches. CDR3 sequence reads: CASSSRGVYEQFF. The CDR3 DNA reads as TGCGCCAGCAGCTCCCGGGGGGTATATGAGCAGTTCTTC.

This clonotype was observed a few times. The chain is built from TRBV7-2 and TRBJ2-5; 8 bases are shared with TRBD1. The ends lost 1 base at V and 7 bases at J; junction bases unmatched: 11. The CDR3 covers 16 residues. Germline V gene lookup returns CDR1 SGHTA and CDR2 FQGNSA. The CDR3 sequence is CASSLGGRGPRGTQYF. CDR3 coding DNA: TGTGCCAGCAGCTTAGGTGGCAGGGGGCCTCGGGGGACCCAGTACTTC.

By its share, this clonotype is medium-sized. The gene calls are TRBV28 and TRBJ2-7; perhaps TRBD1 as D (6 bases). This CDR3 comprises 14 residues. CDR1 and CDR2 (germline): MDHEN, SYDVKM. V was clipped by 2 bases and J by 3 bases, with 11 bases between them. The CDR3 DNA reads TGTGCCAGCAGTTTACCACAGGGTTACTACGAGCAGTACTTC. It codes for CASSLPQGYYEQYF. Full variable domain (missing parts from reference TRBV28 and TRBJ2-7): DVKVTQSSRYLVKRTGEKVFLECVQDMDHENMFWYRQDPGLGLRLIYFSYDVKMKEKGDIPEGYSVSREKKERFSLILESASTNQTSMYLCASSLPQGYYEQYFGPGTRLTVT.